This entry describes one TCR beta chain. Each CDR3 protein is one row after TCRdb ran MiXCR on the 5' RACE reads. Counted here are more than 400,000 distinct CDR3 sequences, around 15% occurring once; the ten biggest clones make up around 0.4%. These data come from a study of identical twins. The data were also submitted as part of a second study, on yellow fever vaccine responses in identical twins.

The sequenced material came from CD4+ T cells sorted from blood. This receptor was obtained from a woman under 30 in good health.

CDR3 sequence: CASSPGDRESEQFF. DNA of the CDR3: TGCGCCAGCAGCCCTGGGGACAGGGAAAGTGAGCAGTTCTTC. The V and J genes are TRBV5-1 and TRBJ2-1; 9 positions match TRBD1. V lost 4 bases to trimming and J lost 9 bases; unmatched junction nucleotides: 8. The CDR3 totals 14 residues. Germline CDR1 SGHRS, CDR2 YFSETQ.